The 15 T cell receptor beta chains below were found in one sample sequenced in a study of early T cells in non-severe SARS-CoV-2 infection. TCRdb processed the 5' RACE reads anew with MiXCR; each CDR3 protein has one entry. The table shows some 70,000 distinct CDR3 sequences, with 9.5% occurring only once. Sequencing used whole blood. The receptor source for this set is an adult who was a healthcare worker with PCR-confirmed SARS-CoV-2 infection or an uninfected control (not recorded which).

This clonotype was observed a handful of times. The chain links TRBV20-1 to TRBJ2-1, with TRBD1 identical over 7 bases. CDR3 size: 14 residues. Germline CDR1 DFQATT, CDR2 SNEGSKA (reference sequence). The junction had 5 bases not matched to a gene; V was cut back by 0 bases and J by 6 bases. This CDR3 reads CSARDRRQGNEQFF. DNA for the CDR3: TGCAGTGCTAGAGACAGGAGACAGGGCAATGAGCAGTTCTTC.

Ten or more counts support this clonotype. This chain connects TRBV19 to TRBJ2-3; TRBD2 matches at 14 bases. CDR3 size: 16 residues. The germline gives CDR1 LNHDA, CDR2 SQIVND (reference sequence). The V and J ends lost 5 bases and 3 bases, in that order; junction bases with no gene match: 4. The CDR3 loop is CASSVGLAGGTDTQYF. The CDR3 DNA reads TGTGCCAGTAGTGTTGGACTAGCGGGAGGAACAGATACGCAGTATTTT.

This clonotype was counted many times. The chain uses TRBV3-1 and TRBJ1-5, with a tentative D call TRBD1 (5 bases). Trimming pared 1 base from V and 10 bases from J, leaving 11 bases between. This CDR3 comprises 13 residues. CDR1 and CDR2 (germline): LGHDT, YNNKEL (reference sequence). The CDR3 DNA is TGTGCCAGCAGCCAAGGACGGGGGGATCCCCAGCATTTT. Translation gives CASSQGRGDPQHF.

V gene TRBV5-1 combines with J gene TRBJ2-5, with 12 bases aligning to TRBD2. Germline-derived CDR1 and CDR2 are SGHRS and YFSETQ. The CDR3 is made up of 17 amino acids. Trimming at V came to 0 bases and at J to 5 bases, leaving 8 bases not matched to a gene. DNA of the CDR3: TGCGCCAGCAGCTTGGGACTAGCGGGAGTTGGAGGGGAGACCCAGTACTTC. As protein: CASSLGLAGVGGETQYF.

This chain joins TRBV10-3 and TRBJ2-3; no clear D gene. This CDR3 has 13 residues. CDR1 is ENHRY, CDR2 SYGVKD, per germline. The V end lost 2 bases, the J end lost 4 bases, and 7 bases lay between the germline ends. As DNA, the CDR3 is TGTGCCATCAGTGAGGAGGCCCCAGATACGCAGTATTTT. It translates to CAISEEAPDTQYF.

The genes are TRBV7-8 and TRBJ1-5; no definite D call. This CDR3 has 15 residues. V lost 5 bases and J lost 9, with 20 bases in between. Germline lookup yields CDR1 SGHVS and CDR2 FQNEAQ. The chain's CDR3 is CASSPRLQVDSPQHF. CDR3 nucleotide sequence: TGTGCCAGCAGCCCACGACTTCAAGTGGATTCGCCCCAGCATTTT.

A note on this clonotype: A read error may explain this, as a much larger clone is one base away. The chain uses TRBV7-2 and TRBJ2-3; TRBD1 matches 9 bases. The CDR3 totals 16 residues. Germline V gene lookup returns CDR1 SGHTA and CDR2 FQGNSA. The CDR3 here is CVSSGRTGAPGDTQYF. Written as DNA, the CDR3 is TGTGTCAGCAGCGGACGGACAGGGGCCCCGGGAGATACGCAGTATTTT.

In DNA, the CDR3 is TGTGCCTGGAAGCGGGACATCTCCTACAATGAGCAGTTCTTC. Translating it yields CAWKRDISYNEQFF. The rearrangement joins TRBV30 to TRBJ2-1, with D possibly TRBD2 on 7 matching bases. Germline V gene data show CDR1 as GTSNPN and CDR2 as SVGIG (reference sequence). This CDR3 is built from 14 residues. Trimming removed 4 bases from V and 0 bases from J, with 10 bases in between.

This clonotype has at least ten counts. The CDR3 DNA sequence: TGCGCCAGCAGCCCATCCTGGGGTAACACTGAAGCTTTCTTT. The encoded protein is CASSPSWGNTEAFF. The chain links TRBV5-1 to TRBJ1-1; D is unresolved. Germline assignment: CDR1 SGHRS and CDR2 YFSETQ. V was shortened by 4 bases and J by 2 bases, with 12 bases between the two germline ends. This CDR3 is 14 amino acids long.

V gene TRBV30 combines with J gene TRBJ1-1; D is possibly TRBD1 (6 bases). Per germline, CDR1 GTSNPN and CDR2 SVGIG (reference sequence). This CDR3 region has 13 residues. Trimming stripped 2 bases from V and 1 base from J, with 8 bases between. The CDR3 protein is CAWSPQGNTEAFF. CDR3 in DNA: TGTGCCTGGAGTCCACAGGGGAACACTGAAGCTTTCTTT.

The V and J genes are TRBV20-1 and TRBJ2-7; TRBD2 agrees at 14 bases. Germline CDR1 reads DFQATT; CDR2 reads SNEGSKA (reference sequence). CDR3 length equals 15 residues. The V gene end was trimmed by 3 bases and the J gene end by 7 bases; junction bases not matched to a gene: 8. The CDR3 spells CSARETSGRVLEQYF. DNA for the CDR3: TGCAGTGCTAGGGAGACTAGCGGGAGGGTCCTGGAGCAGTACTTC.

This clonotype was observed a few times. V and J are TRBV20-1 and TRBJ1-5, with a tentative D call TRBD1 (5 bases). The germline V gene encodes CDR1 DFQATT and CDR2 SNEGSKA (reference sequence). This CDR3 is 15 amino acids long. The V end lost 0 bases, the J end lost 4 bases, and 13 bases lay between the germline ends. In nucleotides, the CDR3 is TGCAGTGCTAGAGAAAATTTGGGGGAGAATCAGCCCCAGCATTTT. The encoded protein is CSARENLGENQPQHF.

As DNA, the CDR3 is TGTGCCAGCAGCCCCGGGACTAGCTTCGTCAATGAGCAGTTCTTC. This codes for CASSPGTSFVNEQFF. This sequence joins TRBV27 and TRBJ2-1, with 9 bases matching TRBD2. V shed 6 bases and J 6 bases; nucleotides not matched to a gene: 9. CDR3 size: 15 residues. The germline V gene encodes CDR1 MNHEY and CDR2 SMNVEV (reference sequence).

This chain joins TRBV5-8 and TRBJ1-2, with D uncertain. V lost 1 base and J lost 8, with 9 bases in between. CDR1 is SGHTS and CDR2 is YDEGEE in the germline V gene. The CDR3 length is 12 residues. The DNA for the CDR3 is TGTGCCAGCAGCTTGTTGCACGGGGGCTACACCTTC. Translated: CASSLLHGGYTF.

This clonotype was seen repeatedly, ten times or more. The V gene is TRBV12-3 or TRBV12-4, the J gene TRBJ2-1; D might be TRBD2 (6 bases). Trimming left V 5 bases short and J 6 bases short, with 23 bases between. The CDR3 covers 17 residues. This CDR3 reads CASSPGTSFLFPNEQFF. The DNA of the CDR3 is TGTGCCAGCAGTCCCGGGACTTCTTTTCTTTTTCCCAATGAGCAGTTCTTC.